The rows below give T cell receptor beta chains drawn from one sample of a study of T cells in Graves' hyperthyroidism and ophthalmopathy. TCRdb re-called the multiplex PCR reads through MiXCR, storing one row per CDR3 protein. The sample yields roughly 380,000 distinct CDR3 sequences, about 13% seen once. Source material: blood. The receptors here all came from a woman under 30 with Graves' hyperthyroidism. Each CDR3 is given with its conserved first and last residue. The order of the fields is D gene, V gene, CDR3 protein. The D gene is left open where the match is weak.

D: .
V: TRBV20-1
CDR3: CSALIDRLNTEAFF

D: .
V: TRBV5-5
CDR3: CASSWAGPPSTDTQYF

D: TRBD1
V: TRBV6-1
CDR3: CASSSTGADGYTF

D: .
V: TRBV27
CDR3: CASSLSWGRQDTQYF

D: TRBD1
V: TRBV20-1
CDR3: CSMRTGESNGYTF

D: TRBD1
V: TRBV28
CDR3: CASSAGQGNEKLFF

D: .
V: TRBV28
CDR3: CASSFRENERFF

D: TRBD1
V: TRBV19
CDR3: CASTQGAWYGYTF

D: .
V: TRBV30
CDR3: CAWANWQPYEQYF

D: .
V: TRBV2
CDR3: CASKIDSHYGYTF

D: .
V: TRBV27
CDR3: CASSPRTTSSGANVLTF

D: TRBD2
V: TRBV12-3/TRBV12-4
CDR3: CASSLSAGGDTQYF

D: .
V: TRBV29-1
CDR3: CSARDTTTYNEQFF

D: .
V: TRBV6-1
CDR3: CASSEAPAPKRRNYGYTF

D: TRBD1
V: TRBV7-9
CDR3: CASSFRTGDPMNTEAFF

D: .
V: TRBV4-1
CDR3: CASSQDPPVSYEQYF

D: TRBD2
V: TRBV11-2
CDR3: CASSLSVSGGRPHNEQFF

D: TRBD2
V: TRBV20-1
CDR3: CSARGRRERGELFF

D: TRBD2
V: TRBV30
CDR3: CAWSDETSGRGLYEQYF

D: .
V: TRBV6-1
CDR3: CASTLWANQPQHF

D: TRBD1
V: TRBV28
CDR3: CASSPDRGSQYF

D: .
V: TRBV5-5
CDR3: CASSLRSLSTNTGELFF

D: .
V: TRBV5-1
CDR3: CASRDSGRNTEAFF

D: .
V: TRBV4-1
CDR3: CASSQPTLGRGSYEQYF

D: TRBD1
V: TRBV27
CDR3: CASSGQGVLGELFF

D: TRBD1
V: TRBV6-1
CDR3: CASSSLPGQTNYGYTF

D: .
V: TRBV20-1
CDR3: CSASRGSTDTQYF

D: .
V: TRBV29-1
CDR3: CSVEDTEGQYF

D: .
V: TRBV13
CDR3: CASSSRTISGNTIYF

D: TRBD2
V: TRBV6-1
CDR3: CASSEMRASGYNEQFF

D: .
V: TRBV20-1
CDR3: CSAAGFSTDTQYF

D: .
V: TRBV29-1
CDR3: CSVEDIRGRTDTQYF

D: .
V: TRBV6-1
CDR3: CASRTGTATLGEQFF

D: TRBD1
V: TRBV2
CDR3: CASSGTGQNEQYF

D: .
V: TRBV12-3/TRBV12-4
CDR3: CASSLLGGEKLFF

D: TRBD1
V: TRBV7-9
CDR3: CASSPESRDRGLKVETQYF

D: .
V: TRBV11-2
CDR3: CASTLQGTGTEAFF

D: .
V: TRBV2
CDR3: CAGGGGRGDQPQHF

D: TRBD1
V: TRBV20-1
CDR3: CSGPGQGAGEQYF

D: .
V: TRBV6-4
CDR3: CASSDRGTGELFF

D: .
V: TRBV30
CDR3: CAWSEVGNTIYF

D: .
V: TRBV7-9
CDR3: CASSLSPYEQYF